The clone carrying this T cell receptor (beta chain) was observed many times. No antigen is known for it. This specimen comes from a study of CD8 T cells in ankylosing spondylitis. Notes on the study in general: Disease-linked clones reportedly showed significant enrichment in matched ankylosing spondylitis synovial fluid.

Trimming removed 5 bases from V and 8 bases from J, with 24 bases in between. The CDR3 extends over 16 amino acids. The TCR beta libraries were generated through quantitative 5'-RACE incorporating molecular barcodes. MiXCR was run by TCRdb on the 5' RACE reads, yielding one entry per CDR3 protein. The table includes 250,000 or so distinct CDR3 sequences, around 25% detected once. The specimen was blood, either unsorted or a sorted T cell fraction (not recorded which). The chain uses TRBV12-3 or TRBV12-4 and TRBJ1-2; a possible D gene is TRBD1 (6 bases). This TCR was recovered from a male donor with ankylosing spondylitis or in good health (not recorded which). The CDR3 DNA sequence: TGTGCCAGCAGTCGAACCCCACAGGGTATTCGAGGGGGCTACACCTTC. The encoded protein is CASSRTPQGIRGGYTF.